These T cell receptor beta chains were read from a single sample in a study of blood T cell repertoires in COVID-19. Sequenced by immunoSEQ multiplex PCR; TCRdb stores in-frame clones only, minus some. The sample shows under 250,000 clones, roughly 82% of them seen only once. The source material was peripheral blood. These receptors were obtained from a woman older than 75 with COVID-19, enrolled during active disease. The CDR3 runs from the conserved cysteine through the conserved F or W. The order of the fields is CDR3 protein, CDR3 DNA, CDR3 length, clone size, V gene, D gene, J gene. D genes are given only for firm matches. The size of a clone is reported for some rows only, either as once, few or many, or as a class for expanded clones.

cdr3_aa: CASSESARLVETQYF
cdr3_nt: TGCGCCAGCAGTGAGTCGGCTAGGCTCGTAGAGACCCAGTACTTC
cdr3_length: 15
clone_size: NA
v_call: TRBV10-2
d_call: NA
j_call: TRBJ2-5

cdr3_aa: CASFPGGGNYGYTF
cdr3_nt: TGTGCCAGTTTTCCAGGTGGTGGGAACTATGGCTACACCTTC
cdr3_length: 14
clone_size: NA
v_call: TRBV28
d_call: NA
j_call: TRBJ1-2

cdr3_aa: CASIWGQDPTGELFF
cdr3_nt: TGTGCCAGCATCTGGGGGCAGGATCCGACCGGGGAGCTGTTTTTT
cdr3_length: 15
clone_size: NA
v_call: TRBV5-5
d_call: NA
j_call: TRBJ2-2

cdr3_aa: CASYYIGTGREQYF
cdr3_nt: TGTGCCAGCTATTACATCGGGACAGGGCGAGAGCAGTACTTC
cdr3_length: 14
clone_size: NA
v_call: TRBV2
d_call: TRBD1
j_call: TRBJ2-7

cdr3_aa: CAWETGLNQPQHF
cdr3_nt: TGTGCCTGGGAGACAGGGCTCAATCAGCCCCAGCATTTT
cdr3_length: 13
clone_size: NA
v_call: TRBV30
d_call: TRBD1
j_call: TRBJ1-5

cdr3_aa: CASSPRTVRTNYGYTF
cdr3_nt: TGTGCCAGCAGCCCACGGACAGTTAGAACCAACTATGGCTACACCTTC
cdr3_length: 16
clone_size: NA
v_call: TRBV4-2
d_call: NA
j_call: TRBJ1-2

cdr3_aa: CASSYGENQPQHF
cdr3_nt: TGTGCCAGCAGTTACGGAGAGAATCAGCCCCAGCATTTT
cdr3_length: 13
clone_size: NA
v_call: TRBV6-6
d_call: NA
j_call: TRBJ1-5

cdr3_aa: CASIVGVLNYGYTF
cdr3_nt: TGTGCCAGCATTGTAGGGGTGCTAAACTATGGCTACACCTTC
cdr3_length: 14
clone_size: NA
v_call: TRBV6-5
d_call: NA
j_call: TRBJ1-2

cdr3_aa: CASSTGGNNQPQHF
cdr3_nt: TGTGCCAGCAGTACAGGTGGGAACAATCAGCCCCAGCATTTT
cdr3_length: 14
clone_size: NA
v_call: TRBV6-5
d_call: NA
j_call: TRBJ1-5

cdr3_aa: CASSLGTRRTSGANVLTF
cdr3_nt: TGTGCCAGCAGCTTAGGGACAAGGCGGACCTCTGGGGCCAACGTCCTGACTTTC
cdr3_length: 18
clone_size: NA
v_call: TRBV11-2
d_call: NA
j_call: TRBJ2-6

cdr3_aa: CASSPVGQPNYGYTF
cdr3_nt: TGTGCCAGCTCACCTGTGGGGCAACCTAACTATGGCTACACCTTC
cdr3_length: 15
clone_size: once
v_call: TRBV18
d_call: NA
j_call: TRBJ1-2

cdr3_aa: CASSQGQGWNSPLHF
cdr3_nt: TGTGCCAGCAGCCAAGGACAGGGTTGGAATTCACCCCTCCACTTT
cdr3_length: 15
clone_size: NA
v_call: TRBV3-1/TRBV3-2
d_call: TRBD1
j_call: TRBJ1-6

cdr3_aa: CASSPPLEGGGHQPQHF
cdr3_nt: TGCGCCAGCAGCCCCCCCCTGGAAGGGGGAGGGCATCAGCCCCAGCATTTT
cdr3_length: 17
clone_size: NA
v_call: TRBV5-1
d_call: NA
j_call: TRBJ1-5

cdr3_aa: CASSKRTGGSLEAFF
cdr3_nt: TGTGCCAGCAGTAAGCGGACAGGGGGTTCGCTTGAAGCTTTCTTT
cdr3_length: 15
clone_size: NA
v_call: TRBV6-2/TRBV6-3
d_call: TRBD1
j_call: TRBJ1-1

cdr3_aa: CASSIGIGGVGETQYF
cdr3_nt: TGCGCCAGCAGCATCGGTATTGGGGGGGTCGGGGAGACCCAGTACTTC
cdr3_length: 16
clone_size: NA
v_call: TRBV4-1
d_call: TRBD2
j_call: TRBJ2-5

cdr3_aa: CASTEGTGGADYGYTF
cdr3_nt: TGTGCCAGCACAGAGGGGACAGGGGGAGCCGACTATGGCTACACCTTC
cdr3_length: 16
clone_size: NA
v_call: TRBV2
d_call: TRBD1
j_call: TRBJ1-2

cdr3_aa: CASSPRGTSGPSTGELFF
cdr3_nt: TGTGCCAGCTCACCCCGCGGGACTAGCGGCCCTTCCACCGGGGAGCTGTTTTTT
cdr3_length: 18
clone_size: few
v_call: TRBV18
d_call: TRBD2
j_call: TRBJ2-2

cdr3_aa: CASSVGQQANSPLHF
cdr3_nt: TGTGCCAGCAGCGTAGGACAGCAGGCCAATTCACCCCTCCACTTT
cdr3_length: 15
clone_size: few
v_call: TRBV9
d_call: NA
j_call: TRBJ1-6

cdr3_aa: CAISESNNQETQYF
cdr3_nt: TGTGCCATCAGTGAGTCGAACAATCAAGAGACCCAGTACTTC
cdr3_length: 14
clone_size: NA
v_call: TRBV10-3
d_call: NA
j_call: TRBJ2-5

cdr3_aa: CASSVEGTRIETQYF
cdr3_nt: TGTGCCAGCAGCGTAGAAGGGACTCGCATTGAGACCCAGTACTTC
cdr3_length: 15
clone_size: once
v_call: TRBV9
d_call: NA
j_call: TRBJ2-5

cdr3_aa: CASTLGGPYTF
cdr3_nt: TGTGCCAGCACCTTAGGGGGACCCTACACCTTC
cdr3_length: 11
clone_size: NA
v_call: TRBV28
d_call: NA
j_call: TRBJ1-2

cdr3_aa: CSPLDEGGYTF
cdr3_nt: TGCAGTCCTCTTGATGAGGGTGGCTACACCTTC
cdr3_length: 11
clone_size: few
v_call: TRBV20-1
d_call: NA
j_call: TRBJ1-2

cdr3_aa: CATSRLDRDSGYTF
cdr3_nt: TGTGCCACCAGCAGACTAGACAGGGATAGTGGCTACACCTTC
cdr3_length: 14
clone_size: NA
v_call: TRBV15
d_call: TRBD1
j_call: TRBJ1-2

cdr3_aa: CASSNRQGPYGYTF
cdr3_nt: TGTGCCAGTAGTAATCGACAGGGGCCCTATGGCTACACCTTC
cdr3_length: 14
clone_size: NA
v_call: TRBV19
d_call: TRBD1
j_call: TRBJ1-2

cdr3_aa: CASNPSQANTEAFF
cdr3_nt: TGTGCCAGCAACCCCTCTCAGGCGAACACTGAAGCTTTCTTT
cdr3_length: 14
clone_size: NA
v_call: TRBV6-6
d_call: NA
j_call: TRBJ1-1

cdr3_aa: CASSYSTGLVNYGYTF
cdr3_nt: TGTGCCAGCAGTTACTCGACAGGGTTGGTTAACTATGGCTACACCTTC
cdr3_length: 16
clone_size: NA
v_call: TRBV6-5
d_call: TRBD1
j_call: TRBJ1-2

cdr3_aa: CSGKQNTEAFF
cdr3_nt: TGCAGCGGCAAGCAGAACACTGAAGCTTTCTTT
cdr3_length: 11
clone_size: few
v_call: TRBV29-1
d_call: NA
j_call: TRBJ1-1

cdr3_aa: CASSKQQGDTEAFF
cdr3_nt: TGTGCCAGCAGCAAACAACAGGGGGACACTGAAGCTTTCTTT
cdr3_length: 14
clone_size: once
v_call: TRBV5-6
d_call: TRBD1
j_call: TRBJ1-1

cdr3_aa: CAWSEGGLAGETQYF
cdr3_nt: TGTGCCTGGAGTGAGGGTGGACTAGCGGGAGAGACCCAGTACTTC
cdr3_length: 15
clone_size: NA
v_call: TRBV30
d_call: TRBD2
j_call: TRBJ2-5

cdr3_aa: CASGRLAGYRETQYF
cdr3_nt: TGTGCCAGCGGGAGACTAGCGGGGTACCGAGAGACCCAGTACTTC
cdr3_length: 15
clone_size: NA
v_call: TRBV7-2
d_call: TRBD2
j_call: TRBJ2-5

cdr3_aa: CASSKTSGGTDTQYF
cdr3_nt: TGTGCCAGCAGCAAGACTAGCGGGGGCACAGATACGCAGTATTTT
cdr3_length: 15
clone_size: NA
v_call: TRBV3-1/TRBV3-2
d_call: TRBD2
j_call: TRBJ2-3

cdr3_aa: CASSQEPGIINYGYTF
cdr3_nt: TGCGCCAGCAGCCAAGAGCCAGGGATCATCAACTATGGCTACACCTTC
cdr3_length: 16
clone_size: NA
v_call: TRBV4-1
d_call: NA
j_call: TRBJ1-2

cdr3_aa: CASRPQGWGTDTQYF
cdr3_nt: TGTGCCAGTAGGCCACAGGGTTGGGGCACAGATACGCAGTATTTT
cdr3_length: 15
clone_size: NA
v_call: TRBV19
d_call: NA
j_call: TRBJ2-3

cdr3_aa: CSARRGYEQYF
cdr3_nt: TGCAGTGCTAGGAGGGGGTACGAGCAGTACTTC
cdr3_length: 11
clone_size: few
v_call: TRBV20-1
d_call: NA
j_call: TRBJ2-7

cdr3_aa: CAISELPGQSTGELFF
cdr3_nt: TGTGCCATCAGTGAGCTACCGGGACAGAGCACCGGGGAGCTGTTTTTT
cdr3_length: 16
clone_size: NA
v_call: TRBV10-3
d_call: TRBD1
j_call: TRBJ2-2

cdr3_aa: CASSPGTGGTFNEKLFF
cdr3_nt: TGTGCCAGCAGTCCAGGGACAGGGGGTACGTTCAATGAAAAACTGTTTTTT
cdr3_length: 17
clone_size: NA
v_call: TRBV27
d_call: TRBD1
j_call: TRBJ1-4

cdr3_aa: CASSLGTGSSPLHF
cdr3_nt: TGTGCCAGCAGTTTGGGGACAGGTAGTTCACCCCTCCACTTT
cdr3_length: 14
clone_size: NA
v_call: TRBV27
d_call: TRBD1
j_call: TRBJ1-6

cdr3_aa: CASSNFLREEYF
cdr3_nt: TGTGCCAGCAGCAACTTTCTCCGGGAGGAGTACTTC
cdr3_length: 12
clone_size: NA
v_call: TRBV6-2/TRBV6-3
d_call: TRBD2
j_call: TRBJ2-7

cdr3_aa: CASSPRSTVILTSTGELFF
cdr3_nt: TGTGCCAGCTCACCACGGTCGACAGTCATTCTAACCTCTACCGGGGAGCTGTTTTTT
cdr3_length: 19
clone_size: NA
v_call: TRBV18
d_call: NA
j_call: TRBJ2-2

cdr3_aa: CASTVGGLGNQPQHF
cdr3_nt: TGTGCCAGCACCGTCGGGGGTCTTGGCAATCAGCCCCAGCATTTT
cdr3_length: 15
clone_size: NA
v_call: TRBV2
d_call: NA
j_call: TRBJ1-5

cdr3_aa: CASSLTSTDTQYF
cdr3_nt: TGTGCCAGCAGCTTGACTAGCACAGATACGCAGTATTTT
cdr3_length: 13
clone_size: NA
v_call: TRBV5-4
d_call: NA
j_call: TRBJ2-3

cdr3_aa: CASSPRQGALDGYTF
cdr3_nt: TGTGCCAGCAGTCCCAGACAGGGTGCTCTCGATGGCTACACCTTC
cdr3_length: 15
clone_size: NA
v_call: TRBV6-2/TRBV6-3
d_call: TRBD1
j_call: TRBJ1-2

cdr3_aa: CASSIAHGQYGYTF
cdr3_nt: TGTGCCAGTAGTATAGCCCATGGACAGTATGGCTACACCTTC
cdr3_length: 14
clone_size: NA
v_call: TRBV19
d_call: NA
j_call: TRBJ1-2

cdr3_aa: CASSPVLYNEQFF
cdr3_nt: TGTGCCAGCAGTCCCGTTTTGTACAATGAGCAGTTCTTC
cdr3_length: 13
clone_size: NA
v_call: TRBV27
d_call: NA
j_call: TRBJ2-1

cdr3_aa: CASSPDRLYNEQFF
cdr3_nt: TGTGCCAGCAGCCCTGACAGGCTCTACAATGAGCAGTTCTTC
cdr3_length: 14
clone_size: NA
v_call: TRBV7-9
d_call: NA
j_call: TRBJ2-1